One and the same sample provided the 10 T cell receptor beta chains below, sequenced in a study of blood T cells in healthy people across ages. It was with a sample-barcoded 5' primer and a J-beta primer mix that a second PCR of about 7 to 12 cycles was run. TCRdb processed the 5' RACE reads anew with MiXCR; each CDR3 protein has one entry. The table has about 700,000 distinct CDR3 sequences, approximately 30% seen once. Material: blood. The receptors here all came from a woman of 80 years or more in good health.

The sample holds a few counts of this clonotype. This may stem from a read error, because a much larger clone lies one nucleotide away. V gene TRBV20-1 combines with J gene TRBJ1-4, with D possibly TRBD1 on 5 matching bases. Germline V gene data show CDR1 as DFQATT and CDR2 as SNEGSKA (reference sequence). The CDR3 runs to 15 residues. CDR3 in DNA: TGCAGTGCTAGAGATCCCCGACAGAGTAATGAAAAACGGTTTTTT. Translation: CSARDPRQSNEKRFF.

This rearrangement joins TRBV29-1 to TRBJ2-5; no definite D call. The CDR3 contains 13 residues. CDR1 and CDR2 (germline): SQVTM, ANQGSEA. The germline V and J ends were trimmed by 7 bases and 4 bases, with 16 bases remaining between them. CDR3 coding DNA: TGCAGCGGTACTACAGAGGCTGGAGAGACCCAGTACTTC. Translated, it gives CSGTTEAGETQYF. Full variable domain (outside the CDR3, taken from reference TRBV29-1 and TRBJ2-5): SAVISQKPSRDICQRGTSLTIQCQVDSQVTMMFWYRQQPGQSLTLIATANQGSEATYESGFVIDKFPISRPNLTFSTLTVSNMSPEDSSIYLCSGTTEAGETQYFGPGTRLLVL.

This clonotype has only one observation. The chain recombines TRBV28 with TRBJ1-1, with no clear D. The CDR3 covers 13 residues. V was shortened by 3 bases and J by 4 bases, with 9 bases between the two germline ends. Germline V gene sequence: CDR1 MDHEN, CDR2 SYDVKM. The CDR3, as DNA: TGTGCCAGCAGTTTCCGCGGCCCCACTGAAGCTTTCTTT. It encodes CASSFRGPTEAFF.

At least ten counts were recorded for this clonotype. The gene calls are TRBV6-1 and TRBJ1-5, with unresolved D. The V end lost 10 bases, the J end lost 3 bases, and 13 bases lay between the germline ends. The CDR3 consists of 13 residues. The germline V gene has CDR1 MNHNS and CDR2 SASEGT. The CDR3 loop is CATYGGNNQPQHF. CDR3 nucleotides: TGTGCCACCTATGGCGGGAACAATCAGCCCCAGCATTTT.

Worth noting for this clonotype: A single base separates this from a much larger clone, so it may be a read error. The CDR3 spells CATSRDLEVHEQYF. The CDR3 DNA sequence: TGTGCCACCAGCAGAGATCTTGAGGTTCACGAGCAGTACTTC. V gene TRBV15 combines with J gene TRBJ2-7, with D uncertain. Germline V CDR1 and CDR2: LNHNV, YYDKDF (reference sequence). The V gene lost 0 bases and the J gene lost 5 bases, with 11 bases spanning the gap. The CDR3 covers 14 residues.

The chain combines TRBV15 with TRBJ2-3, with TRBD2 matching 7 bases. The CDR3 runs 15 residues. The trim removed 0 bases at V and 3 bases at J, leaving 3 bases unmatched. Germline V CDR1 and CDR2: LNHNV, YYDKDF (reference sequence). CDR3 residues: CATSRERLATDTQYF. CDR3 DNA sequence: TGTGCCACCAGCAGAGAGAGACTAGCAACAGATACGCAGTATTTT.

This clonotype was recorded at least ten times. This chain joins TRBV12-3 or TRBV12-4 and TRBJ1-2; maybe TRBD1 (5 bases). The length of the CDR3 is 12 residues. Trimming shortened V by 7 bases and J by 8 bases, and 14 bases separated the two germline ends. CDR3 DNA: TGTGCCAGCACCTGGGACGGCTCAGGCTACACCTTC. Translating it yields CASTWDGSGYTF.

The chain has TRBV5-1 and TRBJ1-1; 7 bases fit TRBD1. Trimming at V came to 2 bases and at J to 8 bases, leaving 9 bases not matched to a gene. The V gene's germline CDR1 is SGHRS and CDR2 YFSETQ. The CDR3 extends over 14 amino acids. CDR3 sequence (DNA): TGCGCCAGCAGCTTAGGGGGCCCAGAGGGGGAAGCTTTCTTT. It yields the protein CASSLGGPEGEAFF.

This clonotype came up a few times. This chain uses TRBV28 with TRBJ2-1; a weak D match, TRBD1 (5 bases). The V and J ends lost 1 base and 15 bases respectively, with 16 bases between them. The CDR3 length is 13 residues. Germline CDR1 reads MDHEN; CDR2 reads SYDVKM. The chain's CDR3 is CASSLLGRVNTFF. CDR3 sequence (DNA): TGTGCCAGCAGTTTATTGGGCAGGGTTAATACGTTCTTC.

As concerns this clonotype: This clone may be a read error of a much larger clone one base away. V gene TRBV14 combines with J gene TRBJ2-3; D uncertain. The CDR3 extends over 16 amino acids. Germline CDR1 and CDR2: SGHDN and FVKESK. The CDR3 bases are TGTGCCAGCGGCCAACGATCCGGGCCATTCGCAGATACGCAGTATTTT. Its translation is CASGQRSGPFADTQYF.